Presented here are 9 T cell receptor beta chains from one specimen sequenced in a study of patients and donors after allogeneic stem cell transplantation. TCRdb reprocessed the RT-PCR reads via MiXCR and lists one record per CDR3 protein. The table has 160,000 or so distinct CDR3 sequences, 24% seen once. The source material was blood, either unsorted or a sorted T cell fraction (not recorded which). These receptors originate from a human donor who was either an allogeneic HSCT recipient or a stem cell or donor lymphocyte infusion donor (not recorded which). It is not recorded whose cells these are; they may come from a transplant donor.

The J gene is TRBJ1-1, the V gene TRBV7-9; TRBD1 matches at 8 bases. Looked up from germline, CDR1 is SEHNR and CDR2 is FQNEAQ (reference sequence). This CDR3 comprises 18 residues. J lost 5 bases, V lost 3 bases, and 17 bases had no gene match. CDR3 sequence: CASSLPRGPVKLGTEAFF. In nucleotides, the CDR3 is TGTGCCAGCAGCTTGCCCAGGGGGCCAGTAAAGTTGGGGACTGAAGCTTTCTTT.

The J gene is TRBJ2-1, the V gene TRBV7-2; 10 nucleotides line up with TRBD2. The CDR3 runs to 16 residues. After removal of 5 bases from V and 2 bases from J, the junction contained 6 bases not matched to a gene. Germline values: CDR1 SGHTA, CDR2 FQGNSA. The DNA for the CDR3 is TGTGCCAGCAGCGCGACTAGCGGGCTCCCCTACAATGAGCAGTTCTTC. Its translation is CASSATSGLPYNEQFF.

V and J are TRBV20-1 and TRBJ1-1; D is perhaps TRBD1 (6 bases). The length of the CDR3 is 15 residues. Germline CDR1 DFQATT, CDR2 SNEGSKA (reference sequence). Trimming took off 6 bases at V and 7 bases at J, with 24 bases between the two ends. CDR3 nucleotide sequence: TGCAGTGCCAAGAAGGCAGGGGCGCGGGACGGTGAAGCTTTCTTT. Translated: CSAKKAGARDGEAFF.

The chain uses TRBV7-9 and TRBJ2-7; 7 nucleotides match TRBD1. V trimming: 5 bases; J trimming: 5 bases; junction bases outside the gene matches: 6. Germline CDR1 is SEHNR and CDR2 is FQNEAQ (reference sequence). The CDR3 is 13 residues long. The CDR3 spells CASSRIDRDEQYF. In nucleotides, the CDR3 is TGTGCCAGCAGCCGAATAGACAGGGACGAGCAGTACTTC.

This clonotype was seen a few times. The rearrangement joins TRBV12-3 or TRBV12-4 to TRBJ2-3; TRBD2 matches at 7 bases. CDR3 length: 17 amino acids. The J segment lost 0 bases and the V segment lost 6 bases, leaving 12 bases of the junction unmatched. CDR3 sequence: CASSPTRPLASTDTQYF. CDR3 DNA: TGTGCCAGCAGCCCTACAAGGCCACTAGCGAGCACAGATACGCAGTATTTT.

This clonotype was seen a few times. The rearrangement uses TRBV20-1 and TRBJ1-3; D is possibly TRBD1 (6 bases). The CDR3 is made up of 17 amino acids. The V gene lost 4 bases and the J gene lost 0 bases, with 19 bases spanning the gap. In germline, CDR1 is DFQATT, CDR2 SNEGSKA (reference sequence). The CDR3 nucleotides are TGCAGTGCTATCTCTATAAAGACAGGCAACTCTGGAAACACCATATATTTT. Translated: CSAISIKTGNSGNTIYF.

This clonotype came up a few times. J is TRBJ2-5 and V is TRBV7-2; D is perhaps TRBD2 (5 bases). Trimming pared 5 bases from V and 2 bases from J, leaving 9 bases between. The CDR3 runs 13 residues. Germline V gene lookup returns CDR1 SGHTA and CDR2 FQGNSA. The CDR3 nucleotides are TGTGCCAGCAGCCAGAGCGGACAAGAGACCCAGTACTTC. It codes for CASSQSGQETQYF.

V usage is TRBV4-1 and J usage is TRBJ1-2, with 7 bases identical to TRBD1. From germline, CDR1 is MGHRA and CDR2 YSYEKL. This CDR3 comprises 13 residues. V shed 6 bases, J shed 3 bases, and the junction held 4 bases outside the gene matches. As DNA, the CDR3 is TGCGCCAGCAGACAGGGGTGGGACTATGGCTACACCTTC. This codes for CASRQGWDYGYTF.

This clonotype has a handful of counts. V is TRBV5-1 and J is TRBJ2-1, with TRBD2 identical over 12 bases. V lost 2 bases to trimming and J lost 4 bases; unmatched junction nucleotides: 4. The CDR3 totals 16 residues. Germline lookup yields CDR1 SGHRS and CDR2 YFSETQ. The CDR3 loop reads CASSFLAGGSYNEQFF. The CDR3 nucleotides are TGCGCCAGCAGCTTCCTAGCGGGGGGGTCATACAATGAGCAGTTCTTC.